This T cell receptor beta chain appears in the sequencing data of a study of cytomegalovirus exposure and HLA in healthy donors. This CDR3 has 14 residues. Per germline, CDR1 SEHNR and CDR2 FQNEAQ (reference sequence). The germline V and J ends were trimmed by 5 bases and 2 bases, with 11 bases remaining between them. Study observations and caveats: Listed as cytomegalovirus-associated were about 160 TCR beta chains. When presence/absence was analysed, sequencing depth was taken to be roughly uniform across donors. Most TCR sequences were uncommon, yet certain public TCRs appeared in many donors. CMV serostatus stood as the only immune exposure information on hand.

A note on this clone: The antigen is undetermined.

The PCR had 60 Vbeta and 13 Jbeta primers. Repertoires were generated with immunoSEQ multiplex PCR, while TCRdb's copy carries only in-frame clones and drops some. In the table there are some 140,000 clones, approximately 61% of which are singletons. This clonotype was sampled from a human donor in good health. Sequencing was carried out using PBMCs. This chain uses TRBV7-9 with TRBJ2-3; D gene ambiguous. The CDR3 loop reads CASSPAVATDTQYF. Here the CDR3 DNA reads TGTGCCAGCAGCCCCGCGGTGGCCACAGATACGCAGTATTTT. The variable domain in full, completed from reference TRBV7-9 and TRBJ2-3, reads DTGVSQNPRHKITKRGQNVTFRCDPISEHNRLYWYRQTLGQGPEFLTYFQNEAQLEKSRLLSDRFSAERPKGSFSTLEIQRTEQGDSAMYLCASSPAVATDTQYFGPGTRLTVL.